This T cell receptor (beta chain) was identified in a study of identical twins. In TCRdb, the 5' RACE reads were re-called with MiXCR into one record per CDR3 protein. Of approximately 94,000 distinct CDR3 sequences in the sample, roughly 6% are singletons; the top ten hold over 9.5%. Regarding the study as a whole: An excess of low generation probability was shown by twin-shared out-of-frame alpha sequences.

The CDR3 loop spans 13 amino acids. CDR1 is SGDLS and CDR2 is YYNGEE in the germline V gene. V was shortened by 0 bases and J by 4 bases, with 7 bases between the two germline ends. In the case of this clonotype: No antigen is known for it.

The specimen was memory T cells sorted from blood. This clonotype was sampled from a woman between 50 and 59 years old in good health. The chain uses TRBV9 and TRBJ2-5, with D perhaps matching TRBD1 (5 bases). The CDR3 nucleotides are TGTGCCAGCAGCGTAGCTACAGGAGAGACCCAGTACTTC. Translated, it gives CASSVATGETQYF.